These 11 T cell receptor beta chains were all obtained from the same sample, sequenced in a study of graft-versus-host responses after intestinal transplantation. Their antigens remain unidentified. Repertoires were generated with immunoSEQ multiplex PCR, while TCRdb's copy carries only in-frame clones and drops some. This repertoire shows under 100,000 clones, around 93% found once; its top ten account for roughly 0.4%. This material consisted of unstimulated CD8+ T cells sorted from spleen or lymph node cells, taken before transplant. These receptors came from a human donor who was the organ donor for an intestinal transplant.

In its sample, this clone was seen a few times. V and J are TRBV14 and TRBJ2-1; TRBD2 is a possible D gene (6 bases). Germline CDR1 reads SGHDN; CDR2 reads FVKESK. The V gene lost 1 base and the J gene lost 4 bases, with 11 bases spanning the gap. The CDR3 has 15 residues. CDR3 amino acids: CASSQGWGEYNEQFF. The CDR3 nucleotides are TGTGCCAGCAGCCAAGGGTGGGGGGAATACAATGAGCAGTTCTTC.

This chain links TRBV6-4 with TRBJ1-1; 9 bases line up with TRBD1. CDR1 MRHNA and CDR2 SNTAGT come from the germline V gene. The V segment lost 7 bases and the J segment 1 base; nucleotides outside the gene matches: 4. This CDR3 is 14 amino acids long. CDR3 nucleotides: TGTGCCAGCACCTTGGGACAGGGGAACACTGAAGCTTTCTTT. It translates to CASTLGQGNTEAFF.

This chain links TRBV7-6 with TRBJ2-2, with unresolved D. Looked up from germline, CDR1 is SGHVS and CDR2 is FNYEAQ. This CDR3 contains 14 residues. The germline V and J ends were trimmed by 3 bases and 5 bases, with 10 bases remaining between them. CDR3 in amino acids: CASSLSPVTGELFF. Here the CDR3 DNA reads TGTGCCAGCAGCTTGAGTCCGGTAACCGGGGAGCTGTTTTTT.

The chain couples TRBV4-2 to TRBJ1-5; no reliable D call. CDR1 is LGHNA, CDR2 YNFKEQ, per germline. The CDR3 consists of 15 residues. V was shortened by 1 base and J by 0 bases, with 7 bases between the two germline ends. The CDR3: CASSQGRNSNQPQHF. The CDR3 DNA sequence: TGTGCCAGCAGCCAAGGGAGGAATAGCAATCAGCCCCAGCATTTT.

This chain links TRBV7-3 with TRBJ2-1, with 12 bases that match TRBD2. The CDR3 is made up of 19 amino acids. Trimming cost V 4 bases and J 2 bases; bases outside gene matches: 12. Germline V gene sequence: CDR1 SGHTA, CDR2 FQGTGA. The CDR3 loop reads CASSSLAGGHVVTYNEQFF. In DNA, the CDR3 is TGTGCCAGCAGCTCACTAGCGGGGGGCCATGTCGTCACCTACAATGAGCAGTTCTTC.

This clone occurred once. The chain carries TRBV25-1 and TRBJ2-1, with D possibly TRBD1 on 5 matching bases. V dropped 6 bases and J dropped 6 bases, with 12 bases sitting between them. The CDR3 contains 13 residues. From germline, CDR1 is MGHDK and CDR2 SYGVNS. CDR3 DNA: TGTGCCAGCAGGAGTGGACATTTCAATGAGCAGTTCTTC. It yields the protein CASRSGHFNEQFF.

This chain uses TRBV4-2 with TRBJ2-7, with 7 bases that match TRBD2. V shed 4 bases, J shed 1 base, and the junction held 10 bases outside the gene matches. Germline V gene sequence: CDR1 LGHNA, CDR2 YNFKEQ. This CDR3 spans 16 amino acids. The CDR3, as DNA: TGTGCCAGCAGCCCCTCATTTAGCGGGTATTCCTACGAGCAGTACTTC. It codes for CASSPSFSGYSYEQYF.

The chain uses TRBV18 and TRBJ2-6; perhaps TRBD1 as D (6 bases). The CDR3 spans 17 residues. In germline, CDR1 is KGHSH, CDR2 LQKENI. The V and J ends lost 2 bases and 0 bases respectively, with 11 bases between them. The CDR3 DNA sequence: TGTGCCAGCTCACCAGGGACACCTCTCTCTGGGGCCAACGTCCTGACTTTC. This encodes CASSPGTPLSGANVLTF.

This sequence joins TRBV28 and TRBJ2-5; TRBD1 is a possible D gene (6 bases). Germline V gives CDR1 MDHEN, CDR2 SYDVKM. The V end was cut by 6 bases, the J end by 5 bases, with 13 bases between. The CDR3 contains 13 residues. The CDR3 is CASRSQGYETQYF. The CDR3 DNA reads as TGTGCCAGCAGGTCTCAGGGGTACGAGACCCAGTACTTC.

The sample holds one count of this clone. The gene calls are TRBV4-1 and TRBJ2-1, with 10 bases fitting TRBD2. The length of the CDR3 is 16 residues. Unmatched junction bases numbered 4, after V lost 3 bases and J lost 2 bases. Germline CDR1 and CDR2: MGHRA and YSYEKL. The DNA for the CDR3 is TGCGCCAGCAGCCACCCAGCGGGGGGGCCCTACAATGAGCAGTTCTTC. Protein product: CASSHPAGGPYNEQFF.

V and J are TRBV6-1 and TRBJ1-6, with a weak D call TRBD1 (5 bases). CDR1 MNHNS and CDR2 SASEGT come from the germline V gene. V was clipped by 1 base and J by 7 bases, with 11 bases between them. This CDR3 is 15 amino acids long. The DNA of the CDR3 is TGTGCCAGCAGTGAAGAACCGACAGACAATTCACCCCTCCACTTT. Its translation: CASSEEPTDNSPLHF.